The 25 T cell receptor beta chains below come from one sample, sequenced in a study of cytotoxic CD8 clonotypes in ibrutinib-treated CLL. Method: immunoSEQ multiplex PCR; TCRdb's copy keeps in-frame clones and lacks some. The sample contains fewer than 45,000 clones, under 80% of which appear only once. The sequencing here drew on PBMCs, taken at disease progression, from a patient treated with ibrutinib. The source is a human donor with chronic lymphocytic leukemia.

The chain uses TRBV5-1 and TRBJ2-2; D gene ambiguous. Trimming pared 0 bases from V and 7 bases from J, leaving 10 bases between. This CDR3 is built from 14 residues. The germline V gene has CDR1 SGHRS and CDR2 YFSETQ. The CDR3 is CASSLGFADGELFF. CDR3 DNA: TGCGCCAGCAGCTTGGGGTTTGCGGACGGGGAGCTGTTTTTT.

V is TRBV4-1 and J is TRBJ2-3, with 7 positions matching TRBD1. In germline, CDR1 is MGHRA, CDR2 YSYEKL. V dropped 1 base and J dropped 3; count of bases not matched to a gene: 4. The CDR3 is 15 residues long. CDR3 region: CASSQGSRGTDTQYF. The CDR3 DNA follows: TGCGCCAGCAGCCAAGGTTCCAGGGGGACAGATACGCAGTATTTT.

V and J are TRBV27 and TRBJ1-5; weak D call: TRBD1 (5 bases). The germline V and J ends were trimmed by 6 bases and 5 bases, with 20 bases remaining between them. The CDR3 consists of 16 residues. Germline V CDR1 and CDR2: MNHEY, SMNVEV (reference sequence). CDR3 DNA sequence: TGTGCCAGCAGCTTTACAGGTACCCTAAGTTATCAGCCCCAGCATTTT. It is translated as CASSFTGTLSYQPQHF.

The chain uses TRBV7-8 and TRBJ2-5; D gene uncertain. The CDR3 consists of 12 residues. The germline V gene encodes CDR1 SGHVS and CDR2 FQNEAQ. Between the trimmed V and J ends, which lost 6 bases and 4 bases, there was a span of 9 bases. The chain's CDR3 is CASRELGETQYF. DNA of the CDR3: TGTGCCAGCAGGGAGTTGGGAGAGACCCAGTACTTC.

This clone was seen only once. This chain links TRBV27 with TRBJ2-3; D is ambiguous. From germline, CDR1 is MNHEY and CDR2 SMNVEV (reference sequence). CDR3 size: 16 residues. The V gene lost 3 bases and the J gene lost 2 bases, with 15 bases spanning the gap. The CDR3 reads CASSLRSPGPTDTQYF. The CDR3 DNA is TGTGCCAGCAGTTTGCGTTCCCCGGGCCCCACAGATACGCAGTATTTT.

V is TRBV7-9 and J is TRBJ2-2; D perhaps matches TRBD2 (6 bases). With 5 bases removed from V and 4 bases from J, the gap between germline ends came to 14 bases. In germline, CDR1 is SEHNR, CDR2 FQNEAQ (reference sequence). The CDR3 length is 15 residues. The CDR3 sequence is CASSPTRLGTGELFF. CDR3 nucleotides: TGTGCCAGCAGCCCAACCCGACTAGGCACCGGGGAGCTGTTTTTT.

The chain joins TRBV9 to TRBJ1-3, with a possible D match to TRBD1 (5 bases). CDR1 is SGDLS, CDR2 YYNGEE, per germline. The ends were cut back, 3 bases at V and 4 bases at J, with 11 bases in the middle. This CDR3 is built from 14 residues. The CDR3 spells CASSGQLMGNTIYF. In DNA form, the CDR3 reads TGTGCCAGCAGCGGACAGCTGATGGGAAACACCATATATTTT. Filled out from reference TRBV9 and TRBJ1-3, the complete variable domain reads DSGVTQTPKHLITATGQRVTLRCSPRSGDLSVYWYQQSLDQGLQFLIQYYNGEERAKGNILERFSAQQFPDLHSELNLSSLELGDSALYFCASSGQLMGNTIYFGEGSWLTVV.

V usage is TRBV6-5 and J usage is TRBJ1-4; D is undetermined. Deletions cut 6 bases from V and 8 bases from J, with 16 bases between. CDR1 MNHEY and CDR2 SVGAGI come from the germline V gene. This CDR3 has 14 amino acids. DNA of the CDR3: TGTGCCAGCAGGGCCCGGGCCGAGGGCGAAAAACTGTTTTTT. Its translation is CASRARAEGEKLFF.

This clone occurred a few times. The V and J genes are TRBV7-9 and TRBJ2-1; TRBD2 matches at 11 bases. Per the germline V gene, CDR1 is SEHNR and CDR2 is FQNEAQ (reference sequence). CDR3 length equals 16 residues. The V gene end was trimmed by 5 bases and the J gene end by 9 bases; junction bases not matched to a gene: 12. CDR3 in amino acids: CASSAGGSGRAGEQFF. CDR3 DNA: TGTGCCAGCAGCGCAGGGGGTAGCGGGAGGGCCGGTGAGCAGTTCTTC.

The genes are TRBV2 and TRBJ2-1; D not certain. This CDR3 is built from 17 residues. V was trimmed by 6 bases and J by 0 bases, leaving 18 bases between them. Germline CDR1 reads SNHLY; CDR2 reads FYNNEI. Written as DNA, the CDR3 is TGTGCCAGCAGGGCCAACCGTCTGGAGAGCTCCTACAATGAGCAGTTCTTC. Protein sequence: CASRANRLESSYNEQFF.

The V gene is TRBV6-5, the J gene TRBJ2-3; 7 positions match TRBD1. The CDR3 covers 14 residues. The J segment lost 6 bases and the V segment lost 6 bases, leaving 9 bases of the junction unmatched. Germline CDR1 reads MNHEY; CDR2 reads SVGAGI. The CDR3: CASSDTGAGDTQYF. The CDR3 DNA follows: TGTGCCAGCAGCGATACAGGGGCCGGGGATACGCAGTATTTT.

This clone has a handful of counts. The chain recombines TRBV27 with TRBJ2-2; D not certain. This CDR3 spans 12 amino acids. V lost 7 bases to trimming and J lost 3 bases, with 6 bases between them. Per the germline V gene, CDR1 is MNHEY and CDR2 is SMNVEV (reference sequence). CDR3 region: CASTKHTGELFF. CDR3 DNA: TGTGCCAGCACCAAACACACCGGGGAGCTGTTTTTT.

This clone was seen once. Germline is not matched at one junction end, which may reflect a read error. This rearrangement joins TRBV27 to TRBJ2-3, with 9 bases lining up with TRBD2. CDR3 length: 15 residues. Germline CDR1 is MNHEY and CDR2 is SMNVEV (reference sequence). CDR3 loop: CASSFQAGGTGTQYF. The CDR3 DNA sequence: TGTGCCAGCAGTTTTCAAGCGGGGGGCACAGGTACGCAGTATTTT.

The chain joins TRBV4-1 to TRBJ1-1; D remains ambiguous. The CDR3 is made up of 15 amino acids. Germline loops: CDR1 MGHRA, CDR2 YSYEKL. Trimming left V 7 bases short and J 3 bases short, with 18 bases between. The CDR3 DNA is TGCGCCAGCACCTCGGCGGGGTTGGGCGACACTGAAGCTTTCTTT. This encodes CASTSAGLGDTEAFF.

This clone was seen a handful of times. CDR3 protein: CASSEGSSGANVLTF. CDR3 DNA sequence: TGTGCCAGCAGTGAAGGCAGCTCTGGGGCCAACGTCCTGACTTTC. The chain combines TRBV6-1 with TRBJ2-6; D ambiguous. Germline loops: CDR1 MNHNS, CDR2 SASEGT. The CDR3 is made up of 15 amino acids. The germline V and J ends were trimmed by 1 base and 0 bases, with 4 bases remaining between them.

This clone was found a few times. The chain couples TRBV2 to TRBJ2-1; perhaps TRBD2 as D (6 bases). Between the trimmed V and J ends, which lost 10 bases and 5 bases, there was a span of 15 bases. CDR3 size: 13 residues. Per the germline V gene, CDR1 is SNHLY and CDR2 is FYNNEI. CDR3 bases: TGTGCCACCGCTCGGGAGCGGAACAATGAGCAGTTCTTC. Residues: CATARERNNEQFF.

This chain joins TRBV11-2 and TRBJ1-2; 11 bases align to TRBD1. The length of the CDR3 is 15 residues. The trim removed 5 bases at V and 4 bases at J, leaving 6 bases unmatched. Germline CDR1 and CDR2: SGHAT and FQNNGV. In DNA form, the CDR3 reads TGTGCCAGCAGCCCAGGACAGGGGGCGTCCTATGGCTACACCTTC. Translated, it gives CASSPGQGASYGYTF.

The chain carries TRBV11-2 and TRBJ2-2, with TRBD2 matching 12 bases. J was trimmed by 5 bases and V by 5 bases; bases with no gene match: 6. Germline V CDR1 and CDR2: SGHAT, FQNNGV. The CDR3 is 16 residues long. The CDR3 DNA reads TGTGCCAGCAGCCAGAGACTAGCGGGAGAAACCGGGGAGCTGTTTTTT. It translates to CASSQRLAGETGELFF.

The CDR3 nucleotides read TGTGCCAGCAGCCCGGACCCGAGCTCTGGAAACACCATATATTTT. It translates to CASSPDPSSGNTIYF. V gene TRBV13 combines with J gene TRBJ1-3; D ambiguous. Trimming cost V 5 bases and J 0 bases, with 11 bases left between them. The CDR3 is 15 amino acids. The germline V gene encodes CDR1 PRHDT and CDR2 FYEKMQ (reference sequence).

The chain has TRBV29-1 and TRBJ2-7; D perhaps matches TRBD2 (5 bases). Per germline, CDR1 SQVTM and CDR2 ANQGSEA. CDR3 length: 14 residues. V was pared by 8 bases and J by 7 bases, with 24 bases between. The chain's CDR3 is CSIRLTHGSLEQYF. Here the CDR3 DNA reads TGCAGCATCCGACTAACTCATGGATCGTTAGAGCAGTACTTC.

This sequence joins TRBV19 and TRBJ2-1, with 7 positions matching TRBD1. With V trimmed by 5 bases and J by 4 bases, 8 bases remained unmatched. The germline V gene has CDR1 LNHDA and CDR2 SQIVND (reference sequence). This CDR3 region has 15 residues. In DNA, the CDR3 is TGTGCCAGTAGTCGTGGGGACAGCCAATACAATGAGCAGTTCTTC. It specifies CASSRGDSQYNEQFF.

The chain has TRBV19 and TRBJ1-5; no reliable D call. Germline V lookup: CDR1 LNHDA, CDR2 SQIVND (reference sequence). V was shortened by 3 bases and J by 4 bases, with 4 bases between the two germline ends. This CDR3 has 12 amino acids. The CDR3 sequence is CASSMSNQPQHF. CDR3 bases: TGTGCCAGTAGTATGAGTAATCAGCCCCAGCATTTT.

This chain joins TRBV19 and TRBJ2-7; 9 bases are a match to TRBD1. The V and J ends lost 6 bases and 3 bases, in that order; junction bases with no gene match: 12. Germline assignment: CDR1 LNHDA and CDR2 SQIVND (reference sequence). The CDR3 loop spans 16 amino acids. The CDR3 here is CASSPSTGQGNYEQYF. The CDR3 nucleotides read TGTGCCAGTAGCCCCAGCACGGGACAGGGAAACTACGAGCAGTACTTC.

The J gene is TRBJ2-3, the V gene TRBV2; 9 bases are a match to TRBD2. V gave up 9 bases and J gave up 2 bases; unmatched junction bases: 6. Germline lookup yields CDR1 SNHLY and CDR2 FYNNEI. The CDR3 contains 14 residues. The CDR3 here is CASGGTSTTDTQYF. The CDR3 DNA reads TGTGCCAGTGGGGGGACTAGCACCACAGATACGCAGTATTTT.

The chain uses TRBV4-1 and TRBJ1-4; no clear D. The CDR3 has 12 amino acids. Germline V lookup: CDR1 MGHRA, CDR2 YSYEKL. V was cut by 0 bases and J by 8 bases, with 4 bases left in between. CDR3: CASSQDGEKLFF. The CDR3 region has the DNA TGCGCCAGCAGCCAAGATGGGGAAAAACTGTTTTTT.